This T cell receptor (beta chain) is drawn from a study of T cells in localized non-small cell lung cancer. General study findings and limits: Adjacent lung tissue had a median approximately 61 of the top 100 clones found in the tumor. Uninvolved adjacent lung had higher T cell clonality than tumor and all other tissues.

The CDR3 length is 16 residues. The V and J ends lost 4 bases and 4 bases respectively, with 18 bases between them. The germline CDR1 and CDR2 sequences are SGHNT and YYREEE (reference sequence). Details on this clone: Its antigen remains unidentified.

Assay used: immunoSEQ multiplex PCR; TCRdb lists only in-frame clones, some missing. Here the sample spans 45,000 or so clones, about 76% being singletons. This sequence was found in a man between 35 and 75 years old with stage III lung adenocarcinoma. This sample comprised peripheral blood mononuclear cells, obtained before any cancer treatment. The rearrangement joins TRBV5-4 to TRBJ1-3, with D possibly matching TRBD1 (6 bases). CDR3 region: CASSLPGDLFGNTIYF. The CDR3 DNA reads TGTGCCAGCAGCCTCCCAGGGGATCTCTTCGGAAACACCATATATTTT.